This record concerns one TCR beta chain sequence. The trim removed 5 bases at V and 4 bases at J, leaving 6 bases unmatched. The CDR3 length is 14 residues. CDR1 SGHTA and CDR2 FQGTGA come from the germline V gene. This record comes from a study of T-cell memory formation after mild COVID-19. TCRdb reprocessed the 5' RACE reads via MiXCR and lists one record per CDR3 protein. The sample includes hundreds of thousands of distinct CDR3 sequences, under 25% of them seen just once. Sequencing used PBMCs or a T cell subset sorted from them (not recorded which). This clonotype was sampled from a man between 18 and 35 years old who had mild COVID-19 (a few samples of this study predate the infection). Cell type and time point are not known. The chain uses TRBV7-3 and TRBJ1-1, with 8 positions matching TRBD1. The CDR3 reads CASSPQGEFTEAFF. In DNA form, the CDR3 reads TGTGCCAGCAGCCCACAGGGGGAATTCACTGAAGCTTTCTTT.